This TCR beta chain was obtained from a study of blood T cell repertoires in COVID-19. Across the study: Acute and convalescent COVID-19 specimens originated in the United States, Italy and Spain. Sources were T cells, B-cell-depleted T cells, or PBMCs; the material itself was cDNA or gDNA.

The CDR3 has 14 amino acids. Germline V gives CDR1 SGHNT, CDR2 YYREEE (reference sequence). With 6 bases clipped from V and 2 bases from J, the junction kept 6 bases outside the gene matches. In the authors' methods: Nucleated cell counts were estimated from reference gene primer amplification. The protocol was immunoSEQ multiplex PCR, while the TCRdb copy is restricted to in-frame clones and leaves out a portion. Clone size and the V and J calls come from that table; the DNA yielded D and trimming. The sample has tens of thousands of clones; around 85% are singletons. This clone was detected a few times. Followed longitudinally, the Seattle patients had been enrolled during active infection.

This TCR derives from a man between 50 and 59 years old with COVID-19, enrolled during active disease. The chain links TRBV5-4 to TRBJ2-3; 7 nucleotides agree with TRBD1. The sequenced sample was peripheral blood. The CDR3 here is CASTQGPDTDTQYF. In DNA form, the CDR3 reads TGTGCCAGCACACAGGGGCCAGACACAGATACGCAGTATTTT.